This entry lists 16 T cell receptor beta chains sequenced from one sample in a study of breast tumors, draining lymph nodes, adjacent tissues. Breast cancer patients provided tissue from their axillary draining lymph nodes. From the multiplex PCR reads, TCRdb called clonotypes with MiXCR, one entry per CDR3 protein. The table records 120,000 to 150,000 distinct CDR3 sequences, about 30% of them present only once. Sequencing was done on a sample of axillary lymph node tissue. The receptors here all came from a female donor with breast cancer. Some clones in this sample may be carry-over from other donors' samples.

There are many counts of this clonotype. The V and J genes are TRBV9 and TRBJ2-2; D possibly uses TRBD1 or TRBD2 (7 bases each). V dropped 4 bases and J dropped 2 bases, with 15 bases sitting between them. Looked up from germline, CDR1 is SGDLS and CDR2 is YYNGEE. This CDR3 comprises 16 residues. The CDR3 DNA follows: TGTGCCAGCAGCCCAGGCAGGGGGGGAAACACCGGGGAGCTGTTTTTT. The encoded protein is CASSPGRGGNTGELFF.

The sample holds a few counts of this clonotype. Being one base from a much bigger clone, this may be a read error. The chain's CDR3 is CASSLGHSGANVLPF. The CDR3 region has the DNA TGTGCCAGCAGCTTAGGGCACTCTGGGGCCAACGTCCTGCCTTTC. The rearrangement links TRBV7-6 to TRBJ2-6; tentatively, D is TRBD1 (5 bases). Germline loops: CDR1 SGHVS, CDR2 FNYEAQ. The CDR3 runs 15 residues. Full variable domain (rest looked up from reference TRBV7-6 and TRBJ2-6): GAGVSQSPRYKVTKRGQDVALRCDPISGHVSLYWYRQALGQGPEFLTYFNYEAQQDKSGLPNDRFSAERPEGSISTLTIQRTEQRDSAMYRCASSLGHSGANVLPFGAGSRLTVL.

This clonotype was seen only a few times. The junction departs from germline at one end; a sequencing error may be responsible. J is TRBJ1-6 and V is TRBV9; D remains ambiguous. This CDR3 comprises 15 residues. The germline V gene encodes CDR1 SGDLS and CDR2 YYNGEE. The CDR3 DNA follows: TGTGCCAGCAGCGTAGGCAGAAACCATAATTCGCCCCTCCGCTTT. It specifies CASSVGRNHNSPLRF. The variable domain in full, completed from reference TRBV9 and TRBJ1-6, reads DSGVTQTPKHLITATGQRVTLRCSPRSGDLSVYWYQQSLDQGLQFLIQYYNGEERAKGNILERFSAQQFPDLHSELNLSSLELGDSALYFCASSVGRNHNSPLRFGNGTRLTVT.

There are many counts of this clonotype. The chain links TRBV4-3 to TRBJ2-2; unclear D gene. There are 16 residues in the CDR3. The V end lost 4 bases, the J end lost 0 bases, and 12 bases lay between the germline ends. Per the germline V gene, CDR1 is LGHNA and CDR2 is YSLEER. The CDR3 loop reads CASSPRHGANTGELFF. CDR3 bases: TGCGCCAGCAGCCCTCGACACGGCGCGAACACCGGGGAGCTGTTTTTT.

The rearrangement links TRBV7-3 to TRBJ2-6; a possible D gene is TRBD2 (5 bases). The CDR3 runs 16 residues. Germline CDR1 and CDR2: SGHTA and FQGTGA. V dropped 5 bases and J dropped 2 bases, with 13 bases sitting between them. The CDR3 sequence is CASSLALRAGANVLTF. The CDR3 bases are TGTGCCAGCAGCCTAGCTTTACGGGCTGGGGCCAACGTCCTGACTTTC.

This clonotype has ten or more counts. This chain connects TRBV10-3 to TRBJ1-5; the D is unclear. The CDR3 length is 14 residues. The germline CDR1 and CDR2 sequences are ENHRY and SYGVKD. Trimming took 3 bases from V and 4 from J, leaving 10 bases between them. The CDR3, as DNA: TGTGCCATCAGTGACGGCGGTAGAAATCAGCCCCAGCATTTT. Amino acid sequence: CAISDGGRNQPQHF.

CDR3 protein: CASSLQPPDRRNSPLHF. The DNA of the CDR3 is TGCGCCAGCAGCCTTCAACCGCCGGACAGACGTAATTCACCCCTCCACTTT. This chain links TRBV5-1 with TRBJ1-6; TRBD1 is a possible D gene (6 bases). Germline assignment: CDR1 SGHRS and CDR2 YFSETQ. This CDR3 contains 17 residues. The V and J ends lost 4 bases and 6 bases respectively, with 20 bases between them.

The chain carries TRBV6-1 and TRBJ1-5; 7 bases match TRBD1. CDR3 length: 13 amino acids. The V and J ends lost 6 bases and 11 bases, in that order; junction bases with no gene match: 10. Germline-derived CDR1 and CDR2 are MNHNS and SASEGT. The CDR3 region is CASREQGGSAQHF. For the CDR3, the DNA is TGTGCCAGCAGGGAGCAGGGGGGATCGGCCCAGCATTTT.

This clonotype was recorded at least ten times. The chain is built from TRBV9 and TRBJ1-4, with D hard to call. Germline CDR1 SGDLS, CDR2 YYNGEE. V lost 0 bases and J lost 8, with 11 bases in between. This CDR3 comprises 14 residues. The CDR3 here is CASSVAFRAEKLFF. Here the CDR3 DNA reads TGTGCCAGCAGCGTAGCTTTCCGGGCAGAAAAACTGTTTTTT.

Many counts were recorded for this clonotype. A much larger clone sits a single nucleotide away, making a read error possible. This rearrangement joins TRBV14 to TRBJ1-6; D is unclear. This CDR3 has 15 amino acids. Per germline, CDR1 SGHDN and CDR2 FVKESK. CDR3 loop: CASSQQFSYNSPPHF. The CDR3 coding sequence is TGTGCCAGCAGTCAGCAGTTCTCCTATAATTCACCCCCCCACTTT.

At least ten counts were recorded for this clonotype. A read error may explain this, as a much larger clone is one base away. The chain employs TRBV20-1 and TRBJ2-1; 11 nucleotides align to TRBD2. The CDR3 contains 17 residues. Trimming took 3 bases from V and 0 from J; bases not matched to a gene: 7. Germline V gene sequence: CDR1 DFQATT, CDR2 SNEGSKA (reference sequence). CDR3 amino acids: CSASGLAGGTSYNEQFF. The DNA for the CDR3 is TGCAGTGCTAGCGGGCTAGCGGGGGGAACCTCCTACAATGAGCAGTTCTTC.

This clonotype was picked up many times. The V call is TRBV5-1, the J call TRBJ2-6; TRBD1 aligns across 11 bases. This CDR3 is built from 18 residues. Germline V lookup: CDR1 SGHRS, CDR2 YFSETQ. V shed 0 bases, J shed 2 bases, and the junction held 4 bases outside the gene matches. CDR3 coding DNA: TGCGCCAGCAGCTTGGCCGGACAGGGGGCAGCTGGGGCCAACGTCCTGACTTTC. This gives the protein CASSLAGQGAAGANVLTF. The whole variable domain, filled in from reference TRBV5-1 and TRBJ2-6, reads KAGVTQTPRYLIKTRGQQVTLSCSPISGHRSVSWYQQTPGQGLQFLFEYFSETQRNKGNFPGRFSGRQFSNSRSEMNVSTLELGDSALYLCASSLAGQGAAGANVLTFGAGSRLTVL.

This clonotype appeared many times. This chain uses TRBV5-1 with TRBJ1-3; D unclear. CDR1 and CDR2 from the germline V gene are SGHRS and YFSETQ. CDR3 size: 13 residues. Trimming left V 9 bases short and J 2 bases short, with 12 bases between. The CDR3 DNA reads as TGCGCCACCCGACCCAGTACTGGAAACACCATATATTTT. Protein sequence: CATRPSTGNTIYF.

This clonotype was detected many times. A much bigger clone sits one base away, suggesting this may be a read error. V usage is TRBV11-1 and J usage is TRBJ2-3, with 12 bases that match TRBD2. The V gene's germline CDR1 is SGHAT and CDR2 FQDESV (reference sequence). V dropped 1 base and J dropped 0; count of bases not matched to a gene: 8. The CDR3 consists of 19 residues. CDR3: CASSLGLAGVLASTDTQYF. The CDR3 nucleotides read TGTGCCAGCAGCTTAGGACTAGCGGGGGTCCTCGCTAGCACAGATACGCAGTATTTT.

Comment on this clonotype: Since a much larger clone is just one base distant, this may be a read error. J is TRBJ1-6 and V is TRBV5-6; D is uncertain. This CDR3 has 14 amino acids. With 1 base removed from V and 10 bases from J, the gap between germline ends came to 12 bases. Germline assignment: CDR1 SGHDT and CDR2 YYEEEE. The CDR3 bases are TGTGCCAGCAGCTTGCTGCAGGCACGGTCACCCCTCCACTTT. Protein product: CASSLLQARSPLHF.

Details on this clonotype: Since the CDR3 does not end with the conserved phenylalanine or tryptophan, this likely comes from a read error. This chain joins TRBV13 and TRBJ2-3; no definite D call. V was shortened by 5 bases and J by 1 base, with 13 bases between the two germline ends. The CDR3 extends over 15 amino acids. The V gene's germline CDR1 is PRHDT and CDR2 FYEKMQ (reference sequence). CDR3: CASSPLGEGTDTQYY. CDR3 DNA sequence: TGTGCCAGCAGCCCACTTGGGGAAGGCACAGATACGCAGTATTAT.